A single sample is the source of the 30 T cell receptor beta chains below, sequenced in a study of cytomegalovirus exposure and HLA in healthy donors (dated by TCRdb to about 2017). Receptor amplification or capture employed the immunoSEQ multiplex PCR assay. For the multiplex PCR, a mixture combining 60 forward primers for TCR Vbeta segments and 13 reverse primers for TCR Jbeta segments was used. As stored in TCRdb, this immuneACCESS dataset retains in-frame rearrangements with V and J assigned. A fraction of the clones does not appear; measured against another copy, unresolved V genes explain less than half of the discrepancy, and the remainder lacks a known reason. Here the sample has fewer than 200,000 clones; 60% to 85% occur a single time. The top ten hold 0.65% to 0.85% of the sample. Sequenced input: PBMCs. The receptors stem from a female donor in good health and CMV-seronegative.

The chain is built from TRBV5-1 and TRBJ2-7, with 9 bases aligning to TRBD1. V gave up 5 bases and J gave up 1 base; unmatched junction bases: 7. The CDR3 runs 15 residues. The V gene's germline CDR1 is SGHRS and CDR2 YFSETQ. The CDR3 region has the DNA TGCGCCAGCAGTTATGACAGGGGGTTTTCCTACGAGCAGTACTTC. As protein: CASSYDRGFSYEQYF.

The V and J genes are TRBV9 and TRBJ2-1; perhaps TRBD2 as D (6 bases). Trimming pared 4 bases from V and 3 bases from J, leaving 11 bases between. Germline CDR1 reads SGDLS; CDR2 reads YYNGEE. The CDR3 runs 14 residues. The CDR3 reads CASSPRGDYNEQFF. In nucleotides, the CDR3 is TGTGCCAGCAGCCCCCGCGGGGACTACAATGAGCAGTTCTTC.

This sequence joins TRBV4-3 and TRBJ2-7; TRBD2 matches 9 bases. In germline, CDR1 is LGHNA, CDR2 YSLEER. The CDR3 covers 15 residues. After removal of 3 bases from V and 3 bases from J, the junction contained 6 bases not matched to a gene. CDR3 nucleotide sequence: TGCGCCAGCAGCCATGGGCTAGCGGGAAGCTACGAGCAGTACTTC. Translation: CASSHGLAGSYEQYF.

This sequence joins TRBV18 and TRBJ2-7, with 9 bases identical to TRBD1. The CDR3 runs 14 residues. Germline CDR1 and CDR2: KGHSH and LQKENI. Trimming cost V 5 bases and J 7 bases; bases outside gene matches: 9. CDR3 loop: CASSSGQGRREQYF. The CDR3 nucleotides are TGTGCCAGCTCATCGGGACAGGGAAGGAGGGAGCAGTACTTC.

The chain couples TRBV27 to TRBJ2-1, with TRBD2 identical over 9 bases. The J segment lost 3 bases and the V segment lost 5 bases, leaving 8 bases of the junction unmatched. Germline V gene data show CDR1 as MNHEY and CDR2 as SMNVEV (reference sequence). CDR3 size: 16 residues. The CDR3 spells CASSPLSGSGYNEQFF. The CDR3 coding sequence is TGTGCCAGCAGTCCACTTAGCGGGAGCGGCTACAATGAGCAGTTCTTC.

The chain combines TRBV5-1 with TRBJ1-5; 7 positions match TRBD1. Germline V gene lookup returns CDR1 SGHRS and CDR2 YFSETQ. V trimming: 4 bases; J trimming: 3 bases; junction bases outside the gene matches: 7. CDR3 size: 15 residues. CDR3 loop: CASSATGSDNQPQHF. As DNA, the CDR3 is TGCGCCAGCAGCGCGACAGGGAGTGACAATCAGCCCCAGCATTTT.

V gene TRBV7-9 combines with J gene TRBJ1-2; no firm D call. Germline lookup yields CDR1 SEHNR and CDR2 FQNEAQ (reference sequence). Trimming cost V 5 bases and J 7 bases, with 14 bases left between them. The CDR3 covers 13 residues. This CDR3 reads CASSPPRAGGYTF. The CDR3 nucleotides are TGTGCCAGCAGCCCCCCCCGAGCAGGTGGCTACACCTTC.

This clone was counted between two and nine times. The V call is TRBV19, the J call TRBJ2-7; 10 bases are a match to TRBD2. The germline CDR1 and CDR2 sequences are LNHDA and SQIVND (reference sequence). The CDR3 has 14 amino acids. Trimming cost V 7 bases and J 1 base; bases outside gene matches: 4. Here the CDR3 DNA reads TGTGCCAGTACCAGGACTAGCGGTTCCTACGAGCAGTACTTC. Residues: CASTRTSGSYEQYF. Full variable domain (missing parts from reference TRBV19 and TRBJ2-7): DGGITQSPKYLFRKEGQNVTLSCEQNLNHDAMYWYRQDPGQGLRLIYYSQIVNDFQKGDIAEGYSVSREKKESFPLTVTSAQKNPTAFYLCASTRTSGSYEQYFGPGTRLTVT.

The V call is TRBV7-9, the J call TRBJ2-7, with TRBD2 matching 7 bases. The CDR3 spans 18 residues. V was clipped by 5 bases and J by 1 base; unmatched bases: 17. Germline V gene data show CDR1 as SEHNR and CDR2 as FQNEAQ (reference sequence). CDR3 DNA: TGTGCCAGCAGCCTGACTCATCAGAAACTAGCGATTTCCTACGAGCAGTACTTC. It codes for CASSLTHQKLAISYEQYF.

This chain links TRBV15 with TRBJ1-4, with 9 bases aligning to TRBD1. The CDR3 sequence is 19 residues long. Germline loops: CDR1 LNHNV, CDR2 YYDKDF (reference sequence). J lost 6 bases, V lost 1 base, and 15 bases had no gene match. CDR3 bases: TGTGCCACCAGCAGAGGGCCCCTCGGGACAGGGTCGTATCATGAAAAACTGTTTTTT. It encodes CATSRGPLGTGSYHEKLFF.

This clone was picked up a small number of times. Other DNA sequences in the sample encode the same CDR3. The chain is built from TRBV7-3 and TRBJ1-5; a possible D gene is TRBD1 (5 bases). The CDR3 is made up of 16 amino acids. The germline V gene encodes CDR1 SGHTA and CDR2 FQGTGA. The V end lost 8 bases, the J end lost 2 bases, and 19 bases lay between the germline ends. Here the CDR3 reads CASEKGRQYRNQPQHF. CDR3 DNA sequence: TGTGCCAGCGAAAAGGGAAGACAGTATCGCAATCAGCCCCAGCATTTT.

A note on this clone: The junction and the germline gene differ at one end; a read error may be behind it. The chain recombines TRBV6-5 with TRBJ2-4; a possible D gene is TRBD1 (7 bases). This CDR3 comprises 14 residues. Germline V gives CDR1 MNHEY, CDR2 SVGAGI. DNA of the CDR3: TGTGCCAGCAGGAGGTTGGCAGGGGGGAACAGTCAGTACTTC. It encodes CASRRLAGGNSQYF.

The gene calls are TRBV12-5 and TRBJ2-7, with D tentatively TRBD1 (6 bases). CDR3 length equals 16 residues. Trimming took off 4 bases at V and 2 bases at J, with 18 bases between the two ends. Germline V gives CDR1 LGHNT, CDR2 FRNRAP. The chain's CDR3 is CASGSGVQGRPYEQYF. In DNA form, the CDR3 reads TGTGCTAGTGGTTCGGGCGTACAGGGTAGGCCCTACGAGCAGTACTTC.

Worth noting for this clone: At one of its ends the junction is not consistent with the germline gene, which may arise from a read error. Other nucleotide sequences from this sample produce the same CDR3. V is TRBV6-5 and J is TRBJ1-2; 8 positions agree with TRBD1. Germline CDR1 is MNHEY and CDR2 is SVGAGI. CDR3 length equals 14 residues. CDR3 coding DNA: TGTGCCAGCAGAAGACAGGGGTTGGACTATGGTTACACCTTC. Its protein is CASRRQGLDYGYTF.

The chain is built from TRBV11-1 and TRBJ2-7; the match to TRBD1 covers 8 bases. The V segment lost 6 bases and the J segment 2 bases; nucleotides outside the gene matches: 3. The CDR3 loop spans 13 amino acids. CDR1 SGHAT and CDR2 FQDESV come from the germline V gene (reference sequence). Written as DNA, the CDR3 is TGTGCCAGCAGGGGGACAGGAACCTACGAGCAGTACTTC. It yields the protein CASRGTGTYEQYF.

The chain uses TRBV21-1 and TRBJ2-7; the table's TRBD2 call for D was not verified on the DNA. TRBV21-1 is given as a pseudogene. There are 12 residues in the CDR3. The CDR3 DNA sequence: TGTGCCAGCCGAAAAGGGAGCTACGAGCAGTACTTC. Residues: CASRKGSYEQYF.

The chain links TRBV28 to TRBJ2-3; 11 bases agree with TRBD2. V was clipped by 4 bases and J by 2 bases; unmatched bases: 5. Germline V gene data show CDR1 as MDHEN and CDR2 as SYDVKM. This CDR3 contains 16 residues. CDR3 sequence (DNA): TGTGCCAGCAGTTCCGGGACTAGCGGTTCCACAGATACGCAGTATTTT. This encodes CASSSGTSGSTDTQYF.

This rearrangement joins TRBV13 to TRBJ1-1; a weak D match, TRBD1 (5 bases). Germline V gives CDR1 PRHDT, CDR2 FYEKMQ (reference sequence). Trimming stripped 0 bases from V and 0 bases from J, with 11 bases between. The CDR3 is made up of 16 amino acids. The CDR3 region has the DNA TGTGCCAGCAGCTTAGGGGAGGGACGGGTGAACACTGAAGCTTTCTTT. Amino acid sequence: CASSLGEGRVNTEAFF.

The chain carries TRBV27 and TRBJ1-3, with D possibly being TRBD1 (6 bases). Looked up from germline, CDR1 is MNHEY and CDR2 is SMNVEV (reference sequence). This CDR3 has 14 residues. V dropped 3 bases and J dropped 9 bases, with 15 bases sitting between them. The CDR3 reads CASSLGGAAGTIYF. In DNA, the CDR3 is TGTGCCAGCAGTTTGGGGGGGGCAGCCGGCACCATATATTTT.

This chain joins TRBV10-2 and TRBJ2-7; 9 bases are shared with TRBD2. Trimming took 1 base from V and 0 from J; bases not matched to a gene: 10. Germline V CDR1 and CDR2: WSHSY, SAAADI. The CDR3 length is 18 residues. CDR3 protein: CASSELPAGGPSSYEQYF. The CDR3 bases are TGCGCCAGCAGTGAGTTGCCAGCGGGGGGCCCAAGCTCCTACGAGCAGTACTTC.

The V and J genes are TRBV10-3 and TRBJ1-1, with D perhaps TRBD1 (5 bases). The CDR3 sequence is 12 residues long. Germline V lookup: CDR1 ENHRY, CDR2 SYGVKD. V was shortened by 8 bases and J by 8 bases, with 15 bases between the two germline ends. In nucleotides, the CDR3 is TGTGCCATCGGGCCTCAAGGGGCGGAAGCTTTCTTT. Translating gives CAIGPQGAEAFF.

This clone was observed a few times. This chain connects TRBV19 to TRBJ1-5; D not resolved. Trimming removed 2 bases at V and 3 bases at J, with 8 bases between. Germline V gene lookup returns CDR1 LNHDA and CDR2 SQIVND (reference sequence). The CDR3 extends over 14 amino acids. CDR3 residues: CASSIPLVNQPQHF. CDR3 nucleotides: TGTGCCAGTAGTATACCTCTAGTCAATCAGCCCCAGCATTTT.

The chain carries TRBV4-2 and TRBJ1-4, with 8 bases that match TRBD1. The CDR3 runs to 17 residues. V dropped 0 bases and J dropped 6; count of bases not matched to a gene: 9. Germline V gene sequence: CDR1 LGHNA, CDR2 YNFKEQ. The DNA of the CDR3 is TGTGCCAGCAGCCAAGATCGCAGGGGGCGCGAGGATGAAAAACTGTTTTTT. This codes for CASSQDRRGREDEKLFF.

This clone was counted a few times. The gene calls are TRBV7-2 and TRBJ2-1, with 10 bases aligning to TRBD2. Trimming took 4 bases from V and 2 from J; bases not matched to a gene: 5. This CDR3 comprises 16 residues. Germline V lookup: CDR1 SGHTA, CDR2 FQGNSA. The CDR3 sequence is CASSSTSGRAYNEQFF. CDR3 nucleotide sequence: TGTGCCAGCAGCTCGACTAGCGGGCGCGCCTACAATGAGCAGTTCTTC.

This clone was found once. The chain has TRBV11-2 and TRBJ2-7, with no clear D. Germline loops: CDR1 SGHAT, CDR2 FQNNGV. The CDR3 is 11 amino acids. Trimming shortened V by 3 bases and J by 5 bases, and 5 bases separated the two germline ends. The CDR3 region has the DNA TGTGCCAGCAGCTTTAGAAACGAGCAGTACTTC. This translates into CASSFRNEQYF.

This sequence joins TRBV9 and TRBJ2-3; weak D call: TRBD1 (6 bases). Per the germline V gene, CDR1 is SGDLS and CDR2 is YYNGEE. Trimming removed 1 base from V and 5 bases from J, with 11 bases in between. The CDR3 has 14 residues. The CDR3 coding sequence is TGTGCCAGCAGCGTAAAGGGACAACGAGATACGCAGTATTTT. It yields the protein CASSVKGQRDTQYF. The entire variable domain, with the rest obtained from reference TRBV9 and TRBJ2-3, is as follows: DSGVTQTPKHLITATGQRVTLRCSPRSGDLSVYWYQQSLDQGLQFLIQYYNGEERAKGNILERFSAQQFPDLHSELNLSSLELGDSALYFCASSVKGQRDTQYFGPGTRLTVL.

This clone was detected a few times. The genes are TRBV5-4 and TRBJ2-5; D possibly corresponds to TRBD1 (6 bases). The DNA matches TRBJ2-7 better at its end, which makes the J call doubtful. Germline loops: CDR1 SGHNT, CDR2 YYREEE (reference sequence). The CDR3 length is 13 residues. The CDR3 here is CASSGTSSYEQYF. The CDR3 DNA reads TGTGCCAGCAGCGGGACATCCTCCTACGAGCAGTACTTC.

This chain links TRBV5-4 with TRBJ2-3, with 9 nucleotides matching TRBD2. CDR1 and CDR2 (germline): SGHNT, YYREEE (reference sequence). The CDR3 extends over 16 amino acids. The ends lost 4 bases at V and 4 bases at J; junction bases unmatched: 10. The CDR3 sequence is CASSQSSGRRADTQYF. DNA of the CDR3: TGTGCCAGCAGCCAAAGTAGCGGGAGAAGGGCAGATACGCAGTATTTT.

This chain uses TRBV7-2 with TRBJ2-7, with D maybe TRBD1 (6 bases). This CDR3 has 14 amino acids. V was clipped by 5 bases and J by 6 bases, with 17 bases between them. Germline CDR1 is SGHTA and CDR2 is FQGNSA. The CDR3 DNA follows: TGTGCCAGCAGCCTCCATGGACAGCGCGGCGAGCAGTACTTC. It yields the protein CASSLHGQRGEQYF.

The genes are TRBV4-2 and TRBJ2-5, with 14 positions matching TRBD2. The ends lost 1 base at V and 2 bases at J; junction bases unmatched: 3. Germline V gives CDR1 LGHNA, CDR2 YNFKEQ. The CDR3 loop spans 17 amino acids. CDR3 sequence reads: CASSQAGTSGGQETQYF. DNA for the CDR3: TGTGCCAGCAGCCAAGCCGGGACTAGCGGGGGACAAGAGACCCAGTACTTC.